Presented here are 2 T cell receptor beta chains from one specimen sequenced in a study of CD8+ T cells in alopecia areata. Reverse transcription of extracted RNA yielded cDNA, which provided the sequencing template. Produced via immunoSEQ multiplex PCR; TCRdb's table is partial and in-frame only. The data show about 160,000 clones, just over 65% seen once. The treatment was: oral pan-JAK inhibitor, 5-10 mg twice daily. The specimen comprised CD4+ T cells sorted from blood, sampled at week 4, from a patient treated with tofacitinib. The source of these receptors is a human donor with alopecia areata.

The rearrangement joins TRBV25-1 to TRBJ1-2, with 9 positions matching TRBD1. Trimming at V came to 3 bases and at J to 4 bases, leaving 12 bases not matched to a gene. Germline CDR1 is MGHDK and CDR2 is SYGVNS. This CDR3 has 17 amino acids. CDR3 in amino acids: CASSDLGQGGEVYGYTF. CDR3 nucleotide sequence: TGTGCCAGCAGTGATCTGGGACAGGGAGGAGAGGTCTATGGCTACACCTTC.

The V call is TRBV7-9, the J call TRBJ1-1; 7 bases map to TRBD1. The V and J ends lost 6 bases and 1 base, in that order; junction bases with no gene match: 5. CDR3 length: 14 amino acids. CDR1 is SEHNR and CDR2 is FQNEAQ in the germline V gene (reference sequence). The CDR3, as DNA: TGTGCCAGCAGTGACAGGGTTACGAACACTGAAGCTTTCTTT. It is translated as CASSDRVTNTEAFF.